This T cell receptor beta chain originates from a study of shared clonotypes between healthy human individuals. Findings of the study overall: A few donors had around 5% of their naive CD4 clonotypes in common.

Produced via immunoSEQ multiplex PCR; TCRdb's table is partial and in-frame only. The data contain fewer than 3 million clones, 85% to 95% of them singletons. Germline-derived CDR1 and CDR2 are SNHLY and FYNNEI. The CDR3 spans 16 residues. Trimming cost V 7 bases and J 3 bases; bases outside gene matches: 13. Donors, healthy HIV-negative adults, lacked recent acute infections or vaccinations. A split of CD4+ cells into CD45RA+ naive and CD45RA-negative memory subsets was performed. With regard to this clone: No antigen is known for it.

The rearrangement uses TRBV2 and TRBJ2-7, with 9 bases matching TRBD2. Sample: naive CD4+ T cells from PBMCs. Subset meaning: CD45RA+ positively selected. This TCR came from a man between 18 and 35 years old in good health. Some clones in this sample may be carry-over from other donors' samples. The CDR3 sequence: CASTPSLSGSIYEQYF. CDR3 DNA: TGTGCCAGCACTCCAAGCCTTAGCGGGAGCATCTACGAGCAGTACTTC.